This TCR beta chain stems from a study of T cells after somatic rescue of genetic block. Generated by immunoSEQ multiplex PCR, the TCRdb table keeps only in-frame clones and is missing some. Of approximately 8,000 clones in the sample, roughly 76% were seen once. The CDR3 extends over 13 amino acids. Trimming stripped 10 bases from V and 2 bases from J, with 15 bases between. Germline CDR1 SNHLY, CDR2 FYNNEI. The sequencing input was peripheral blood mononuclear cells (PBMCs). This clonotype was sampled from a boy younger than 18. This chain uses TRBV2 with TRBJ2-7; D may be TRBD1 (6 bases). In nucleotides, the CDR3 is TGTGCCATCCTCCGGGACAACACCTACGAGCAGTACTTC. It yields the protein CAILRDNTYEQYF. The complete variable domain, with remaining parts taken from reference TRBV2 and TRBJ2-7, reads EPEVTQTPSHQVTQMGQEVILRCVPISNHLYFYWYRQILGQKVEFLVSFYNNEISEKSEIFDDQFSVERPDGSNFTLKIRSTKLEDSAMYFCAILRDNTYEQYFGPGTRLTVT.